This T cell receptor (beta chain) appears in the sequencing data of a study of T cell responses to AZD1222 COVID-19 vaccine. Notes on the study in general: It should be noted that donors were predominantly white British and more often female, and clonal diversity was possibly underestimated. Only a handful of AZD1222 recipients tested seropositive at baseline.

Generated by immunoSEQ multiplex PCR, the TCRdb table keeps only in-frame clones and is missing some. The sample yields approximately 110,000 clones, approximately 89% seen once. Comment on this clone: Its antigen is undetermined.

V lost 2 bases and J lost 10, with 9 bases in between. This CDR3 has 12 residues. Germline V lookup: CDR1 WSHSY, CDR2 SAAADI. The receptor was derived from an adult in good health. The sample was peripheral blood, taken on day 0 of AZD1222 vaccination. The chain combines TRBV10-2 with TRBJ2-1; D ambiguous. Here the CDR3 DNA reads TGCGCCAGCAGTGAGCTTCGGACCGAGCAGTTCTTC. Protein: CASSELRTEQFF.